This entry lists 32 T cell receptor beta chains sequenced from one sample in a study of blood T cells in healthy people across ages. Alongside a J-beta primer mix, a sample-barcoded 5' primer served in a second PCR lasting about 6 to 11 cycles. MiXCR, applied by TCRdb to the 5' RACE reads, yields one record per CDR3 protein. This sample has roughly 830,000 distinct CDR3 sequences, with under 80% found just once. Sequencing was performed on blood. Source of these receptors: a man aged 25 to 40 in good health.

This chain uses TRBV7-2 with TRBJ2-7; the match to TRBD1 covers 10 bases. The CDR3 has 15 residues. The germline V gene encodes CDR1 SGHTA and CDR2 FQGNSA. V lost 3 bases and J lost 3; bases outside the gene matches: 5. Here the CDR3 reads CASSLQRTGGYEQYF. In nucleotides, the CDR3 is TGTGCCAGCAGCTTGCAGAGGACAGGGGGCTACGAGCAGTACTTC.

The gene calls are TRBV14 and TRBJ2-1; TRBD2 agrees at 13 bases. Germline assignment: CDR1 SGHDN and CDR2 FVKESK. J lost 7 bases, V lost 3 bases, and 6 bases had no gene match. The CDR3 is 16 amino acids. CDR3 in amino acids: CASSHATSGGVNEQFF. CDR3 DNA: TGTGCCAGCAGCCATGCCACTAGCGGGGGGGTGAATGAGCAGTTCTTC.

This clonotype turned up a few times. The chain is built from TRBV2 and TRBJ2-6; no clear D. Germline loops: CDR1 SNHLY, CDR2 FYNNEI. The V end lost 5 bases, the J end lost 1 base, and 6 bases lay between the germline ends. The CDR3 sequence is 14 residues long. As DNA, the CDR3 is TGTGCCAGCAGTTACCGGTCTGGGGCCAACGTCCTGACTTTC. This translates into CASSYRSGANVLTF. Drawing the rest from reference TRBV2 and TRBJ2-6, the complete variable domain is EPEVTQTPSHQVTQMGQEVILRCVPISNHLYFYWYRQILGQKVEFLVSFYNNEISEKSEIFDDQFSVERPDGSNFTLKIRSTKLEDSAMYFCASSYRSGANVLTFGAGSRLTVL.

Of note for this clonotype: The junction does not match germline at one end; this may be a read error. The chain recombines TRBV20-1 with TRBJ2-7; a weak D match, TRBD2 (5 bases). Germline V CDR1 and CDR2: DFQATT, SNEGSKA (reference sequence). This CDR3 region has 12 residues. CDR3 nucleotides: TGCAGGGCTAGTAGGCAGACGGGAGAGCAGTACTTC. Translated: CRASRQTGEQYF.

The chain links TRBV6-5 to TRBJ2-3, with D perhaps TRBD1 or TRBD2 (5 bases each). Between the trimmed V and J ends, which lost 7 bases and 2 bases, there was a span of 16 bases. The germline gives CDR1 MNHEY, CDR2 SVGAGI. This CDR3 region has 15 residues. The CDR3 DNA reads as TGTGCCAGCACCCCAAGGGGAGCATTCACAGATACGCAGTATTTT. This sequence encodes CASTPRGAFTDTQYF.

J is TRBJ2-5 and V is TRBV6-1; D is uncertain. CDR3 length: 16 amino acids. CDR1 is MNHNS and CDR2 is SASEGT in the germline V gene. The V end was cut by 0 bases, the J end by 5 bases, with 16 bases between. The CDR3 here is CASSEAGAVSTETQYF. As DNA, the CDR3 is TGTGCCAGCAGTGAAGCTGGCGCGGTGAGTACGGAGACCCAGTACTTC.

The genes are TRBV15 and TRBJ2-7; 8 bases are a match to TRBD1. After removal of 0 bases from V and 4 bases from J, the junction contained 11 bases not matched to a gene. The CDR3 spans 17 residues. Germline CDR1 is LNHNV and CDR2 is YYDKDF (reference sequence). The CDR3, as DNA: TGTGCCACCAGCAGAGAAGGCTCGGACAGGGCACCTTACGAGCAGTACTTC. Protein sequence: CATSREGSDRAPYEQYF.

The rearrangement links TRBV4-3 to TRBJ2-4; a possible D gene is TRBD1 (6 bases). Judging by the DNA end, TRBJ2-7 fits better; the J call may be wrong. Germline CDR1 is LGHNA and CDR2 is YSLEER. The CDR3 covers 15 residues. The CDR3 loop reads CASSQEDHRAYEQYF. The CDR3, as DNA: TGCGCCAGCAGCCAAGAAGATCACAGGGCCTACGAGCAGTACTTC.

The rearrangement joins TRBV20-1 to TRBJ2-3, with 9 bases identical to TRBD2. CDR3 size: 17 residues. The germline V gene has CDR1 DFQATT and CDR2 SNEGSKA (reference sequence). V was clipped by 0 bases and J by 3 bases; unmatched bases: 10. CDR3 DNA: TGCAGTGCTAGAGATCCCTCTGGCGGGGGGGGGACAGATACGCAGTATTTT. This sequence encodes CSARDPSGGGGTDTQYF.

This clonotype showed up just a few times. The chain uses TRBV4-1 and TRBJ2-7, with D unresolved. Trimming took off 3 bases at V and 1 base at J, with 16 bases between the two ends. Germline CDR1 and CDR2: MGHRA and YSYEKL. The CDR3 sequence is 16 residues long. DNA of the CDR3: TGCGCCAGCAGCCAGGAGACTGGACCCCTTTCCTACGAGCAGTACTTC. Amino acid sequence: CASSQETGPLSYEQYF.

The J gene is TRBJ1-6, the V gene TRBV9, with TRBD1 identical over 7 bases. Trimming removed 0 bases from V and 5 bases from J; junction bases left unmatched: 2. Germline assignment: CDR1 SGDLS and CDR2 YYNGEE. The CDR3 extends over 15 amino acids. The CDR3 reads CASSVGGQHNSPLHF. The CDR3 DNA follows: TGTGCCAGCAGCGTAGGGGGACAGCATAATTCACCCCTCCACTTT.

The chain employs TRBV7-2 and TRBJ1-1; no firm D call. The CDR3 covers 12 residues. Trimming stripped 1 base from V and 12 bases from J, with 12 bases between. Germline V CDR1 and CDR2: SGHTA, FQGNSA. DNA of the CDR3: TGTGCCAGCAGCTTAGATTTTCAGAGTACTTTCTTT. It translates to CASSLDFQSTFF.

The V and J genes are TRBV7-2 and TRBJ2-7; a possible D gene is TRBD1 (5 bases). This CDR3 region has 13 residues. V shed 5 bases and J shed 0 bases, with 8 bases lying between them. Germline assignment: CDR1 SGHTA and CDR2 FQGNSA. CDR3 sequence: CASSIQDSYEQYF. The CDR3 DNA follows: TGTGCCAGCAGCATACAGGACTCCTACGAGCAGTACTTC.

This clonotype has just a few counts. This chain links TRBV12-3 or TRBV12-4 with TRBJ2-1, with unresolved D. Trimming left V 1 base short and J 14 bases short, with 12 bases between. The CDR3 covers 12 residues. CDR3 sequence: CASSLGTARKFF. The CDR3, as DNA: TGTGCCAGCAGTTTAGGTACAGCCAGAAAGTTCTTC.

The chain has TRBV7-6 and TRBJ2-7; D is uncertain. Germline-derived CDR1 and CDR2 are SGHVS and FNYEAQ. Trimming removed 2 bases from V and 5 bases from J, with 10 bases in between. CDR3 length: 13 amino acids. As DNA, the CDR3 is TGTGCCAGCAGCTTACTGAGGATAGACGAGCAGTACTTC. It encodes CASSLLRIDEQYF.

J is TRBJ2-3 and V is TRBV29-1, with D perhaps assigned TRBD1 or TRBD2 (6 bases each). The CDR3 covers 14 residues. V lost 8 bases and J lost 4, with 19 bases in between. Germline-derived CDR1 and CDR2 are SQVTM and ANQGSEA. This CDR3 is CSPRMGGEPDTQYF. The CDR3 DNA is TGCAGCCCCAGGATGGGGGGCGAGCCAGATACGCAGTATTTT.

V usage is TRBV7-9 and J usage is TRBJ2-5, with D unclear. The J call is doubtful: the DNA matches TRBJ2-7 better. Germline loops: CDR1 SEHNR, CDR2 FQNEAQ (reference sequence). The CDR3 is made up of 14 amino acids. The CDR3 nucleotides are TGTGCCAGCAGCTCCCGGGCAGATGGGTACGAGCAGTACTTC. Protein sequence: CASSSRADGYEQYF.

On this clonotype: A much more abundant neighbour one base away suggests this may be a read error. The chain has TRBV10-3 and TRBJ2-1; the D call may be TRBD1 or TRBD2 (5 bases each). CDR3 length: 14 residues. Looked up from germline, CDR1 is ENHRY and CDR2 is SYGVKD. The CDR3 region is CAVSENGAANEQFF. The DNA for the CDR3 is TGTGCCGTCAGTGAAAACGGGGCCGCAAATGAGCAGTTCTTC.

The rearrangement joins TRBV7-2 to TRBJ2-3, with a possible D match to TRBD2 (6 bases). V gave up 5 bases and J gave up 7 bases, with 16 bases separating them. Germline CDR1 SGHTA, CDR2 FQGNSA. The CDR3 extends over 14 amino acids. The CDR3 DNA follows: TGTGCCAGCAGCCCCCGCGGGGCGTCACATACGCAGTATTTT. Protein: CASSPRGASHTQYF.

This clonotype was seen a single time. The chain combines TRBV6-2 or TRBV6-3 with TRBJ1-2; 9 bases match TRBD1. Germline V lookup: CDR1 MNHEY, CDR2 SVGEGT. This CDR3 has 15 amino acids. V lost 7 bases, J lost 4 bases, and 10 bases stayed unmatched. The CDR3 DNA follows: TGTGCCAGCACCGGAGTACAGGGGGCTTCCTATGGCTACACCTTC. This encodes CASTGVQGASYGYTF.

This clonotype was observed a few times. This chain connects TRBV20-1 to TRBJ2-5; the match to TRBD1 covers 8 bases. Germline CDR1 is DFQATT and CDR2 is SNEGSKA (reference sequence). The CDR3 covers 12 residues. For the CDR3, the DNA is TGCGGTACACAGGGGGACCAAGAGACCCAGTACTTC. It translates to CGTQGDQETQYF.

V gene TRBV21-1 combines with J gene TRBJ2-1; TRBD1, the D gene given by the table, was not confirmed from the DNA. TRBV21-1 is a listed pseudogene. The CDR3 is made up of 13 amino acids. DNA for the CDR3: TGTGCCAGCAGCTTCTCAGCTGGGACAGAGCAGTTCTTC. As protein: CASSFSAGTEQFF.

The genes are TRBV9 and TRBJ2-1; either TRBD1 or TRBD2 may supply D (5 bases each). The CDR3 contains 14 residues. V shed 0 bases and J shed 8 bases, with 12 bases lying between them. Germline CDR1 SGDLS, CDR2 YYNGEE. The CDR3 sequence is CASSVDGRDDEQFF. The DNA for the CDR3 is TGTGCCAGCAGCGTAGACGGCAGGGACGATGAGCAGTTCTTC.

This clonotype has only a few counts. J is TRBJ2-5 and V is TRBV20-1; no reliable D call. The germline V gene encodes CDR1 DFQATT and CDR2 SNEGSKA (reference sequence). V lost 1 base, J lost 11 bases, and 14 bases lay in between. The CDR3 is 12 residues long. The CDR3 sequence: CSARVGFGEQYF. The CDR3 nucleotides are TGCAGTGCTAGAGTCGGGTTCGGAGAGCAGTACTTC.

This clonotype occurred a few times. This chain links TRBV15 with TRBJ2-1, with D possibly being TRBD1 (5 bases). The V and J ends lost 0 bases and 2 bases respectively, with 11 bases between them. CDR1 and CDR2 from the germline V gene are LNHNV and YYDKDF (reference sequence). The CDR3 extends over 16 amino acids. The chain's CDR3 is CATSRDRQGTYNEQFF. The CDR3 DNA sequence: TGTGCCACCAGCAGAGATCGGCAGGGAACCTACAATGAGCAGTTCTTC.

The chain links TRBV29-1 to TRBJ2-3; D unclear. Trimming shortened V by 3 bases and J by 5 bases, and 6 bases separated the two germline ends. This CDR3 comprises 11 residues. Germline assignment: CDR1 SQVTM and CDR2 ANQGSEA. The CDR3 region has the DNA TGCAGCGTTGACGGTGGAGATACGCAGTATTTT. This gives the protein CSVDGGDTQYF.

This clonotype appeared a few times. The genes are TRBV25-1 and TRBJ2-6, with D hard to call. The germline V gene encodes CDR1 MGHDK and CDR2 SYGVNS. The V end was cut by 1 base, the J end by 1 base, with 11 bases between. The length of the CDR3 is 17 residues. The CDR3 sequence: CASSESQARSGANVLTF. The CDR3, as DNA: TGTGCCAGCAGTGAATCCCAGGCCCGTTCTGGGGCCAACGTCCTGACTTTC.

The chain uses TRBV20-1 and TRBJ1-2; D is perhaps TRBD1 (5 bases). Between the trimmed V and J ends, which lost 0 bases and 4 bases, there was a span of 15 bases. Germline CDR1 is DFQATT and CDR2 is SNEGSKA (reference sequence). CDR3 length: 15 amino acids. CDR3 amino acids: CSARDHRGLGYGYTF. The CDR3 nucleotides are TGCAGTGCTAGAGATCACCGGGGCCTAGGCTATGGCTACACCTTC.

J is TRBJ2-4 and V is TRBV29-1, with TRBD1 identical over 11 bases. The closer fit of TRBJ2-7 to the DNA end suggests the J call may be wrong. Germline CDR1 and CDR2: SQVTM and ANQGSEA. The CDR3 runs to 12 residues. The CDR3: CSVDGTGGEQYF. Here the CDR3 DNA reads TGCAGCGTTGACGGGACAGGGGGCGAGCAGTACTTC.

The rearrangement joins TRBV6-2 or TRBV6-3 to TRBJ2-4; no clear D gene. The CDR3 is 11 amino acids. Germline V gene lookup returns CDR1 MNHEY and CDR2 SVGEGT. The V end lost 9 bases, the J end lost 9 bases, and 12 bases lay between the germline ends. The chain's CDR3 is CARQEPSIQYF. CDR3 nucleotide sequence: TGTGCCAGACAAGAACCCAGCATTCAGTACTTC.

This clonotype came up a few times. The gene calls are TRBV15 and TRBJ2-1, with unresolved D. The CDR3 covers 14 residues. Trimming took 2 bases from V and 5 from J, leaving 10 bases between them. Germline CDR1 reads LNHNV; CDR2 reads YYDKDF (reference sequence). For the CDR3, the DNA is TGTGCCACCAGCAGACACCGGACCGACAATGAGCAGTTCTTC. Its protein product is CATSRHRTDNEQFF. The full variable domain, rest sourced from reference TRBV15 and TRBJ2-1, is DAMVIQNPRYQVTQFGKPVTLSCSQTLNHNVMYWYQQKSSQAPKLLFHYYDKDFNNEADTPDNFQSRRPNTSFCFLDIRSPGLGDTAMYLCATSRHRTDNEQFFGPGTRLTVL.

The chain recombines TRBV20-1 with TRBJ2-2; 9 nucleotides line up with TRBD1. With 3 bases clipped from V and 6 bases from J, the junction kept 8 bases outside the gene matches. The CDR3 consists of 15 residues. The germline gives CDR1 DFQATT, CDR2 SNEGSKA (reference sequence). For the CDR3, the DNA is TGCAGTGCTAGCCCGGGACAGGGCCTCTCCGGGGAGCTGTTTTTT. Its translation is CSASPGQGLSGELFF.